Listed here are 15 T cell receptor beta chains from one sample, sequenced in a study of metastatic and nonmetastatic thyroid tumors. Prior to thyroid surgery, none of the patients had received any treatment. MiXCR was used by TCRdb to re-call the PCR reads. The sample holds approximately 58,000 clones, 20% to 25% seen once. Sequenced sample: blood. All receptors come from a female donor with papillary thyroid cancer or a benign thyroid nodule (not recorded which). Some clones in this sample may be carry-over from other donors' samples.

This clone showed up many times. The V call is TRBV9, the J call TRBJ2-3, with 8 bases lining up with TRBD2. The CDR3 runs to 15 residues. V lost 5 bases and J lost 2; bases outside the gene matches: 7. CDR1 and CDR2 (germline): SGDLS, YYNGEE. The CDR3 bases are TGTGCCAGCAGGGGGACTAGTCGGTCCACAGATACGCAGTATTTT. Protein sequence: CASRGTSRSTDTQYF. Complete variable domain (other parts from reference TRBV9 and TRBJ2-3): DSGVTQTPKHLITATGQRVTLRCSPRSGDLSVYWYQQSLDQGLQFLIQYYNGEERAKGNILERFSAQQFPDLHSELNLSSLELGDSALYFCASRGTSRSTDTQYFGPGTRLTVL.

This clone was seen many times. Germline and junction disagree at one end, which may indicate a read error. The chain has TRBV19 and TRBJ2-1; 10 bases are a match to TRBD2. This CDR3 contains 18 residues. CDR1 and CDR2 from the germline V gene are LNHDA and SQIVND (reference sequence). The CDR3 DNA follows: TGTGCTAGTAGAGGGGTTAGCGGGAGGTCCATCACCTACAATGAGCAGTTCTTC. Translation gives CASRGVSGRSITYNEQFF. Variable domain in full (rest from reference TRBV19 and TRBJ2-1): DGGITQSPKYLFRKEGQNVTLSCEQNLNHDAMYWYRQDPGQGLRLIYYSQIVNDFQKGDIAEGYSVSREKKESFPLTVTSAQKNPTAFYLCASRGVSGRSITYNEQFFGPGTRLTVL.

This clone came up many times. The chain uses TRBV7-9 and TRBJ2-7; D is uncertain. The CDR3 is made up of 15 amino acids. The germline V gene encodes CDR1 SEHNR and CDR2 FQNEAQ (reference sequence). V lost 6 bases to trimming and J lost 2 bases, with 17 bases between them. Here the CDR3 reads CASSPRSQAAYEQYF. For the CDR3, the DNA is TGTGCCAGCAGTCCAAGGTCGCAGGCGGCCTACGAGCAGTACTTC.

This clone was picked up a small number of times. A much larger clone lies one base from this, so it may be a read error. The rearrangement uses TRBV7-8 and TRBJ2-5; possibly TRBD1 for D (5 bases). Trimming removed 5 bases at V and 5 bases at J, with 18 bases between. The CDR3 contains 15 residues. Germline CDR1 reads SGHVS; CDR2 reads FQNEAQ. CDR3 sequence reads: CASSRMTWGQETQYF. CDR3 bases: TGTGCCAGCAGCCGGATGACATGGGGCCAGGAGACCCAGTACTTC.

This clone was seen at least ten times. The J gene is TRBJ2-1, the V gene TRBV3-1, with D tentatively TRBD2 (6 bases). V was shortened by 7 bases and J by 3 bases, with 16 bases between the two germline ends. The CDR3 extends over 15 amino acids. Germline V gene lookup returns CDR1 LGHDT and CDR2 YNNKEL (reference sequence). CDR3 in amino acids: CASTSTEGGYNEQFF. The CDR3 DNA is TGTGCCAGCACCTCCACGGAGGGAGGCTACAATGAGCAGTTCTTC.

This clone was picked up many times. The J gene is TRBJ2-1, the V gene TRBV11-1; 9 nucleotides agree with TRBD1. V lost 5 bases to trimming and J lost 5 bases; unmatched junction nucleotides: 7. Germline values: CDR1 SGHAT, CDR2 FQDESV (reference sequence). The CDR3 length is 15 residues. CDR3 coding DNA: TGTGCCAGCAGCATCCCGGGGACAGGGCACAATGAGCAGTTCTTC. Encoded protein: CASSIPGTGHNEQFF.

This clone was seen repeatedly, ten times or more. Other DNA sequences of this sample code for an identical CDR3. The chain carries TRBV20-1 and TRBJ1-1; the match to TRBD1 covers 7 bases. The CDR3 covers 14 residues. The germline V gene has CDR1 DFQATT and CDR2 SNEGSKA (reference sequence). Trimming removed 7 bases from V and 0 bases from J; junction bases left unmatched: 8. The CDR3 is CSVSRGAMNTEAFF. CDR3 bases: TGCAGTGTTAGCAGGGGGGCAATGAACACTGAAGCTTTCTTT.

The table lists this clone with many counts. The chain has TRBV10-3 and TRBJ2-1; no clear D. The CDR3 loop spans 13 amino acids. Germline V gene lookup returns CDR1 ENHRY and CDR2 SYGVKD. V dropped 5 bases and J dropped 2 bases, with 7 bases sitting between them. In DNA form, the CDR3 reads TGTGCCATCAGTCCTCGGGCCTACAATGAGCAGTTCTTC. Amino acid sequence: CAISPRAYNEQFF.

This clone was found many times. The rearrangement links TRBV28 to TRBJ2-1; D remains unclear. V was pared by 7 bases and J by 7 bases, with 5 bases between. CDR1 and CDR2 from the germline V gene are MDHEN and SYDVKM. There are 10 residues in the CDR3. DNA for the CDR3: TGTGCCAGCACCGGGAATGAGCAGTTCTTC. The encoded protein is CASTGNEQFF.

Worth noting for this clone: A much larger clone differs from this one at a single base, so this may be a read error. Within the sample, other DNA sequences also encode this same CDR3. The chain combines TRBV9 with TRBJ2-5, with unresolved D. Germline lookup yields CDR1 SGDLS and CDR2 YYNGEE. The CDR3 is 17 residues long. V was pared by 2 bases and J by 1 base, with 18 bases between. CDR3: CASSVSGTQIGQETQYF. The DNA for the CDR3 is TGTGCCAGCAGCGTCTCCGGCACACAAATAGGCCAAGAGACCCAGTACTTC. Complete variable domain (other parts from reference TRBV9 and TRBJ2-5): DSGVTQTPKHLITATGQRVTLRCSPRSGDLSVYWYQQSLDQGLQFLIQYYNGEERAKGNILERFSAQQFPDLHSELNLSSLELGDSALYFCASSVSGTQIGQETQYFGPGTRLLVL.

In this sample, this clone turned up many times. CDR3 loop: CASSMARGIYEQYF. The CDR3 nucleotides read TGTGCCAGTAGTATGGCCAGGGGGATCTACGAGCAGTACTTC. The chain employs TRBV19 and TRBJ2-7; 7 nucleotides line up with TRBD1. CDR1 and CDR2 from the germline V gene are LNHDA and SQIVND (reference sequence). The junction had 5 bases not matched to a gene; V was cut back by 3 bases and J by 3 bases. The CDR3 is 14 amino acids.

CDR3 DNA sequence: TGTGCCAGCAGAGACATGACTAGGGGGGAGAGCAAGTACTTC. This sequence encodes CASRDMTRGESKYF. The chain couples TRBV2 to TRBJ2-7; perhaps D is TRBD1 or TRBD2 (6 bases each). V was clipped by 6 bases and J by 11 bases, with 23 bases between them. Germline V CDR1 and CDR2: SNHLY, FYNNEI. The CDR3 extends over 14 amino acids.

Concerning this clone: At one of its ends the junction is not consistent with the germline gene, which may arise from a read error. This chain links TRBV20-1 with TRBJ1-5; weak D call: TRBD1 (6 bases). Germline lookup yields CDR1 DFQATT and CDR2 SNEGSKA (reference sequence). This CDR3 has 14 amino acids. CDR3 sequence: CSAEEPKGGVPHHF. The CDR3 DNA reads as TGCAGTGCTGAAGAGCCCAAAGGGGGTGTGCCCCATCATTTT.

This clone was detected many times. The chain uses TRBV28 and TRBJ2-1; the D gene could be TRBD1 or TRBD2 (5 bases each). V gave up 3 bases and J gave up 4 bases, with 10 bases separating them. The CDR3 runs 14 residues. Germline V gene lookup returns CDR1 MDHEN and CDR2 SYDVKM. The CDR3 nucleotides read TGTGCCAGCAGTTTGCTGGGACCTTACAATGAGCAGTTCTTC. Translating it yields CASSLLGPYNEQFF. Supplemented by reference TRBV28 and TRBJ2-1, the full variable domain reads DVKVTQSSRYLVKRTGEKVFLECVQDMDHENMFWYRQDPGLGLRLIYFSYDVKMKEKGDIPEGYSVSREKKERFSLILESASTNQTSMYLCASSLLGPYNEQFFGPGTRLTVL.

This clone has only a few counts. This could be a read error, since a much larger clone is one nucleotide away. V usage is TRBV27 and J usage is TRBJ2-7; no definite D call. Trimming removed 1 base from V and 6 bases from J, with 13 bases in between. Germline assignment: CDR1 MNHEY and CDR2 SMNVEV (reference sequence). There are 14 residues in the CDR3. CDR3 in amino acids: CASSLYDPGVEQYF. The CDR3 DNA reads TGTGCCAGCAGTTTATACGACCCCGGAGTCGAGCAGTACTTC.